These T cell receptor beta chains were read from a single sample in a study of control samples from healthy donors and cancer patients. Data came from immunoSEQ multiplex PCR; TCRdb stores just in-frame clones and leaves some out. Counted here are 200,000 to 250,000 clones, roughly 94% occurring once; the ten biggest clones make up approximately 1.4%. The specimen sequenced was blood. These receptors were obtained from a man aged 45-60 years in good health. The CDR3 runs from the conserved cysteine through the conserved F or W. A D gene is named only where the DNA matches it firmly. Rows may omit the clone size; those that give it use once, few, many or a size class.

D gene: .
V gene: TRBV6-5
J gene: TRBJ1-3
clone size: .
CDR3 protein: CASSLVGPGNTIYF
CDR3 DNA: TGTGCCAGCAGCCTCGTGGGGCCTGGAAACACCATATATTTT

D gene: .
V gene: TRBV9
J gene: TRBJ1-1
clone size: .
CDR3 protein: CASSGGDFNTEAFF
CDR3 DNA: TGTGCCAGCAGCGGCGGGGACTTCAACACTGAAGCTTTCTTT

D gene: TRBD1
V gene: TRBV5-1
J gene: TRBJ1-1
clone size: once
CDR3 protein: CASSSGQGRATEAFF
CDR3 DNA: TGCGCCAGCAGCAGTGGACAGGGGAGGGCCACTGAAGCTTTCTTT

D gene: TRBD1
V gene: TRBV5-8
J gene: TRBJ1-1
clone size: .
CDR3 protein: CASSPRDRGRLTEAFF
CDR3 DNA: TGTGCCAGCAGCCCGAGGGACAGGGGTCGATTAACTGAAGCTTTCTTT

D gene: .
V gene: TRBV6-5
J gene: TRBJ1-2
clone size: once
CDR3 protein: CASRSREDYGYTF
CDR3 DNA: TGTGCCAGCAGAAGCAGGGAGGACTATGGCTACACCTTC

D gene: .
V gene: TRBV3-1/TRBV3-2
J gene: TRBJ2-3
clone size: .
CDR3 protein: CASSQDRIGVGTQYF
CDR3 DNA: TGTGCCAGCAGCCAAGATAGAATAGGGGTCGGTACGCAGTATTTT

D gene: TRBD2
V gene: TRBV11-2
J gene: TRBJ2-1
clone size: .
CDR3 protein: CASSRTSGGPAYNEQFF
CDR3 DNA: TGTGCCAGCAGCCGGACTAGCGGGGGGCCAGCCTACAATGAGCAGTTCTTC

D gene: .
V gene: TRBV5-1
J gene: TRBJ1-1
clone size: .
CDR3 protein: CASSLDLNTEAFF
CDR3 DNA: TGCGCCAGCAGCTTGGACCTGAACACTGAAGCTTTCTTT

D gene: .
V gene: TRBV10-3
J gene: TRBJ1-5
clone size: .
CDR3 protein: CAISGQGGGSNQPQHF
CDR3 DNA: TGTGCCATCAGTGGGCAAGGAGGGGGTAGCAATCAGCCCCAGCATTTT

D gene: TRBD2
V gene: TRBV18
J gene: TRBJ2-7
clone size: .
CDR3 protein: CASSRGLAGGPNSYEQYF
CDR3 DNA: TGTGCCAGCTCTCGTGGACTAGCGGGGGGCCCTAACTCCTACGAGCAGTACTTC

D gene: .
V gene: TRBV3-1/TRBV3-2
J gene: TRBJ1-1
clone size: .
CDR3 protein: CASSQAPSGTEAFF
CDR3 DNA: TGTGCCAGCAGCCAAGCCCCCTCGGGGACTGAAGCTTTCTTT

D gene: TRBD2
V gene: TRBV7-2
J gene: TRBJ2-2
clone size: .
CDR3 protein: CASSLGLADAGELFF
CDR3 DNA: TGTGCCAGCAGCTTGGGACTAGCGGATGCCGGGGAGCTGTTTTTT

D gene: TRBD1
V gene: TRBV28
J gene: TRBJ2-5
clone size: once
CDR3 protein: CASNTQGAKETQYF
CDR3 DNA: TGTGCCAGCAACACCCAGGGGGCGAAAGAGACCCAGTACTTC

D gene: .
V gene: TRBV20-1
J gene: TRBJ2-1
clone size: .
CDR3 protein: CSARQYNEQFF
CDR3 DNA: TGCAGTGCTCGACAGTACAATGAGCAGTTCTTC

D gene: .
V gene: TRBV3-1/TRBV3-2
J gene: TRBJ1-2
clone size: .
CDR3 protein: CASSQDNYGYTF
CDR3 DNA: TGTGCCAGCAGCCAAGATAACTATGGCTACACCTTC

D gene: .
V gene: TRBV19
J gene: TRBJ1-4
clone size: .
CDR3 protein: CASSIGGIDEKLFF
CDR3 DNA: TGTGCCAGTAGTATCGGAGGGATAGATGAAAAACTGTTTTTT

D gene: TRBD1
V gene: TRBV9
J gene: TRBJ1-1
clone size: once
CDR3 protein: CASSTQQGWNTEAFF
CDR3 DNA: TGTGCCAGCAGCACGCAACAGGGGTGGAACACTGAAGCTTTCTTT

D gene: TRBD2
V gene: TRBV7-7
J gene: TRBJ2-1
clone size: .
CDR3 protein: CASSLGGSVHEQFF
CDR3 DNA: TGTGCTAGCAGCTTAGGCGGGAGTGTACATGAGCAGTTCTTC

D gene: .
V gene: TRBV5-6
J gene: TRBJ1-4
clone size: .
CDR3 protein: CASSLYRAANEKLFF
CDR3 DNA: TGTGCCAGCAGCCTATACAGGGCTGCTAATGAAAAACTGTTTTTT

D gene: .
V gene: TRBV5-4
J gene: TRBJ1-3
clone size: once
CDR3 protein: CASSISTGSGNTIYF
CDR3 DNA: TGTGCCAGCAGCATCTCGACAGGCTCGGGAAACACCATATATTTT

D gene: .
V gene: TRBV19
J gene: TRBJ1-4
clone size: .
CDR3 protein: CASSTQSWATNEKLFF
CDR3 DNA: TGTGCCAGTAGTACGCAATCATGGGCAACTAATGAAAAACTGTTTTTT

D gene: .
V gene: TRBV19
J gene: TRBJ2-7
clone size: .
CDR3 protein: CASSIMAGLTYEQYF
CDR3 DNA: TGTGCCAGTAGTATCATGGCGGGCCTTACCTACGAGCAGTACTTC

D gene: .
V gene: TRBV28
J gene: TRBJ1-4
clone size: .
CDR3 protein: CASKPPDVNEKLFF
CDR3 DNA: TGTGCCAGCAAGCCGCCGGACGTTAATGAAAAACTGTTTTTT

D gene: TRBD1
V gene: TRBV5-4
J gene: TRBJ1-3
clone size: once
CDR3 protein: CASSVGGQGNTIYF
CDR3 DNA: TGTGCCAGCAGCGTTGGAGGACAGGGTAACACCATATATTTT

D gene: TRBD1
V gene: TRBV6-2/TRBV6-3
J gene: TRBJ1-5
clone size: .
CDR3 protein: CASIPSRQGDQPQHF
CDR3 DNA: TGTGCCAGCATCCCCTCCCGGCAGGGGGATCAGCCCCAGCATTTT

D gene: TRBD1
V gene: TRBV18
J gene: TRBJ2-3
clone size: .
CDR3 protein: CASSPIRDRGADTQYF
CDR3 DNA: TGTGCCAGCTCTCCGATTAGGGACAGGGGCGCAGATACGCAGTATTTT

D gene: .
V gene: TRBV28
J gene: TRBJ1-6
clone size: .
CDR3 protein: CAIEPGVNSPLHF
CDR3 DNA: TGTGCCATCGAGCCAGGAGTTAATTCACCCCTCCACTTT

D gene: TRBD2
V gene: TRBV6-1
J gene: TRBJ2-5
clone size: .
CDR3 protein: CASSEQPGGEETQYF
CDR3 DNA: TGTGCCAGCAGTGAACAACCGGGGGGTGAAGAGACCCAGTACTTC

D gene: .
V gene: TRBV20-1
J gene: TRBJ2-1
clone size: .
CDR3 protein: CSAPMGGRQFF
CDR3 DNA: TGCAGTGCTCCGATGGGGGGCAGGCAGTTCTTC

D gene: .
V gene: TRBV5-1
J gene: TRBJ1-1
clone size: once
CDR3 protein: CASSPGAANTEAFF
CDR3 DNA: TGCGCCAGCAGCCCTGGGGCAGCCAACACTGAAGCTTTCTTT

D gene: TRBD1
V gene: TRBV10-1
J gene: TRBJ1-2
clone size: once
CDR3 protein: CATIQGAREDGYTF
CDR3 DNA: TGCGCCACAATACAGGGGGCCAGGGAGGATGGCTACACCTTC

D gene: TRBD1
V gene: TRBV4-2
J gene: TRBJ2-7
clone size: .
CDR3 protein: CASSQVRDRGYEQYF
CDR3 DNA: TGTGCCAGCAGCCAAGTCCGGGACAGGGGCTACGAGCAGTACTTC

D gene: .
V gene: TRBV2
J gene: TRBJ1-1
clone size: .
CDR3 protein: CAIGDEAFF
CDR3 DNA: TGTGCCATCGGGGATGAAGCTTTCTTT

D gene: .
V gene: TRBV28
J gene: TRBJ1-4
clone size: .
CDR3 protein: CASSTHGSNEKLFF
CDR3 DNA: TGTGCCAGCAGCACCCATGGGAGTAATGAAAAACTGTTTTTT

D gene: .
V gene: TRBV6-5
J gene: TRBJ2-1
clone size: .
CDR3 protein: CASSYSGGRAGEQFF
CDR3 DNA: TGTGCCAGCAGTTACTCGGGGGGCCGCGCGGGTGAGCAGTTCTTC

D gene: .
V gene: TRBV3-1/TRBV3-2
J gene: TRBJ2-1
clone size: .
CDR3 protein: CASTRSPNDEQFF
CDR3 DNA: TGTGCCAGCACCCGGTCCCCAAACGATGAGCAGTTCTTC

D gene: .
V gene: TRBV7-2
J gene: TRBJ1-1
clone size: .
CDR3 protein: CASSLSPGIMNTEAFF
CDR3 DNA: TGTGCCAGCAGCCTATCCCCCGGAATCATGAACACTGAAGCTTTCTTT

D gene: TRBD2
V gene: TRBV7-8
J gene: TRBJ2-3
clone size: .
CDR3 protein: CASSSPPSGTQYF
CDR3 DNA: TGTGCCAGCAGCTCCCCCCCTAGCGGGACGCAGTATTTT

D gene: .
V gene: TRBV7-2
J gene: TRBJ2-7
clone size: .
CDR3 protein: CASSLDRSSYEQYF
CDR3 DNA: TGTGCCAGCAGCTTAGACAGAAGCTCCTACGAGCAGTACTTC

D gene: TRBD1
V gene: TRBV9
J gene: TRBJ1-2
clone size: .
CDR3 protein: CASRGWTGVGYTF
CDR3 DNA: TGTGCCAGCAGAGGGTGGACAGGGGTGGGCTACACCTTC

D gene: .
V gene: TRBV5-1
J gene: TRBJ1-3
clone size: .
CDR3 protein: CASSPGRNSGNTIYF
CDR3 DNA: TGCGCCAGCAGCCCCGGGCGGAACTCTGGAAACACCATATATTTT

D gene: TRBD2
V gene: TRBV13
J gene: TRBJ2-1
clone size: .
CDR3 protein: CASSLDGGGALNEQFF
CDR3 DNA: TGTGCCAGCAGCTTAGATGGCGGGGGGGCCCTCAATGAGCAGTTCTTC

D gene: .
V gene: TRBV3-1/TRBV3-2
J gene: TRBJ1-2
clone size: .
CDR3 protein: CASSPRTVSYGYTF
CDR3 DNA: TGTGCCAGCAGCCCCCGGACAGTTTCCTATGGCTACACCTTC

D gene: .
V gene: TRBV28
J gene: TRBJ1-5
clone size: .
CDR3 protein: CASSLRGNGVQPQHF
CDR3 DNA: TGTGCCAGCAGTTTAAGGGGAAATGGGGTTCAGCCCCAGCATTTT

D gene: .
V gene: TRBV20-1
J gene: TRBJ2-1
clone size: .
CDR3 protein: CSARENNEQFF
CDR3 DNA: TGCAGTGCTAGAGAGAACAATGAGCAGTTCTTC

D gene: .
V gene: TRBV4-1
J gene: TRBJ1-2
clone size: .
CDR3 protein: CASSQGGAANYGYTF
CDR3 DNA: TGCGCCAGCAGCCAGGGGGGGGCGGCTAACTATGGCTACACCTTC

D gene: .
V gene: TRBV5-6
J gene: TRBJ1-2
clone size: .
CDR3 protein: CASSFGLTGSNYGYTF
CDR3 DNA: TGTGCCAGCAGCTTCGGCCTTACAGGATCCAACTATGGCTACACCTTC

D gene: .
V gene: TRBV5-1
J gene: TRBJ1-1
clone size: .
CDR3 protein: CASKETTQTEAFF
CDR3 DNA: TGCGCCAGCAAGGAGACCACCCAGACTGAAGCTTTCTTT

D gene: TRBD1
V gene: TRBV28
J gene: TRBJ1-4
clone size: .
CDR3 protein: CASSLAGTEYEKLFF
CDR3 DNA: TGTGCCAGCAGCCTCGCCGGGACAGAGTATGAAAAACTGTTTTTT

D gene: TRBD1
V gene: TRBV27
J gene: TRBJ2-5
clone size: .
CDR3 protein: CASSSGTGWEETQYF
CDR3 DNA: TGTGCCAGCAGTTCCGGGACAGGGTGGGAAGAGACCCAGTACTTC

D gene: TRBD1
V gene: TRBV9
J gene: TRBJ1-2
clone size: .
CDR3 protein: CASSWDRYGYTF
CDR3 DNA: TGTGCCAGCAGCTGGGACAGATATGGCTACACCTTC